This T cell receptor beta chain appears in the sequencing data of a study of shared clonotypes between healthy human individuals. Study-wide results and limits: An anticipated effect of sequencing depth on clonotype sharing among donors was recognized.

Repertoires were generated with immunoSEQ multiplex PCR, while TCRdb's copy carries only in-frame clones and drops some. The sample records some 92,000 clones, about 45% being singletons. The table lists this clone with many counts. What it recognizes is unknown. The sample holds other DNA sequences that translate to the same CDR3. Germline V gene sequence: CDR1 GTSNPN, CDR2 SVGIG (reference sequence). This CDR3 region has 13 residues. Germline trimming cut 2 bases from V and 3 bases from J; bases unmatched to any gene: 3. The source is a woman in her 40s in good health. Some clones in this sample may be carry-over from other donors' samples. The sequenced sample consisted of PBMCs. The chain has TRBV30 and TRBJ1-2; the match to TRBD1 covers 7 bases. The CDR3 loop reads CAWSPGGDYGYTF. For the CDR3, the DNA is TGTGCCTGGAGTCCAGGGGGTGACTATGGCTACACCTTC.